These T cell receptor beta chains were read from a single sample in a study of ipilimumab plus nivolumab after autologous stem cell transplantation. Assay used: immunoSEQ multiplex PCR; TCRdb lists only in-frame clones, some missing. Counted here are 9,100 or so clones, roughly two thirds occurring once; the ten biggest clones make up roughly 19%. The starting material was PBMCs, obtained in a trial of ipilimumab plus nivolumab as post-transplant consolidation. These receptors all come from a female donor with multiple myeloma. Each CDR3 is given with its conserved first and last residue. The order of the fields is D gene, V gene, J gene, clone size, CDR3 DNA, CDR3 protein. A D gene is named only where the DNA matches it firmly. Expanded clones are given a class, and other clones once, few, many or no size at all.

>NA|TRBV19|TRBJ2-1|NA
TGTGCCAGTAGCACCAGGGACAAGCAGTTCTTC
CASSTRDKQFF
>TRBD1|TRBV5-1|TRBJ1-2|NA
TGCGCCAGCAGCCCTTGGACAGGGATCAGCAACTATGGCTACACCTTC
CASSPWTGISNYGYTF
>NA|TRBV28|TRBJ1-2|NA
TGTGCCAGCAGAGGACAGTCCTCCTACTATGGCTACACCTTC
CASRGQSSYYGYTF
>TRBD2|TRBV19|TRBJ2-7|NA
TGTGCCAGTAGTATAACGGCTAGCGGGAAGCACGAGCAGTACTTC
CASSITASGKHEQYF
>TRBD2|TRBV19|TRBJ2-1|NA
TGTGCCAGTAGTATAGATCCTCCCCTAGCGGGCCTATACAATGAGCAGTTCTTC
CASSIDPPLAGLYNEQFF
>NA|TRBV4-1|TRBJ2-1|NA
TGCGCCAGCAGCCAAGGAGCAGGGGGGGAAGGCAATGAGCAGTTCTTC
CASSQGAGGEGNEQFF
>NA|TRBV28|TRBJ1-2|NA
TGTGCCAGCAGTTTGACGGGGAATCTCAGGGTGTATGGCTACACCTTC
CASSLTGNLRVYGYTF
>NA|TRBV6-6|TRBJ1-2|NA
TGTGCCAGCAGTTACTCGATTGGGTATGGCTACACCTTC
CASSYSIGYGYTF
>NA|TRBV4-3|TRBJ2-5|NA
TGCGCCAGCAGCCAAGAGTGGGCTAGCGCAAAGGGCGGAGAGACCCAGTACTTC
CASSQEWASAKGGETQYF
>TRBD1|TRBV7-9|TRBJ1-2|NA
TGTGCCAGCAGCTCCGGGACCCCTCCGGGACAGGTTGTTAACTATGGCTACACCTTC
CASSSGTPPGQVVNYGYTF
>NA|TRBV7-3|TRBJ2-2|NA
TGTGCCAGCAGCTTAAAAGTTGCAGGGAACACCGGGGAGCTGTTTTTT
CASSLKVAGNTGELFF
>NA|TRBV9|TRBJ1-2|NA
TGTGCCAGCAGCGTAGGGTTAGGGGGGGCGGATATCTATGGCTACACCTTC
CASSVGLGGADIYGYTF
>TRBD1|TRBV6-5|TRBJ1-1|few
TGTGCCAGCAGCAAGACAGGGGGCGATGAAGCTTTCTTT
CASSKTGGDEAFF
>NA|TRBV28|TRBJ1-1|NA
TGTGCCAGCAGTGAGGTGATAGGAGAAGCTTTCTTT
CASSEVIGEAFF
>TRBD1|TRBV9|TRBJ2-3|NA
TGTGCCAGCAGCGCACACGGACAGGGTAAGGGCACAGATACGCAGTATTTT
CASSAHGQGKGTDTQYF
>TRBD2|TRBV2|TRBJ2-1|NA
TGTGCCAGCAGTGAACCTAGCGGGAGCTTTAGCTCCTACAATGAGCAGTTCTTC
CASSEPSGSFSSYNEQFF
>NA|TRBV5-6|TRBJ1-5|NA
TGTGCCAGCAGCTTGGTTAATGTCAGGGTAAATGGAGCGCCCCAGCATTTT
CASSLVNVRVNGAPQHF
>TRBD1|TRBV11-2|TRBJ1-5|few
TGTGCCAGCAGCCCTGGGACAGGCAATCAGCCCCAGCATTTT
CASSPGTGNQPQHF
>NA|TRBV6-1|TRBJ1-1|NA
TGTGCCAGCATCCTACGGAACACTGAAGCTTTCTTT
CASILRNTEAFF
>NA|TRBV5-1|TRBJ2-7|NA
TGCGCCAGCAGCTTGGTTACAGAATCCTACGAGCAGTACTTC
CASSLVTESYEQYF
>NA|TRBV29-1|TRBJ1-1|NA
TGCAGCGGAGTGGAGGGGTTAACGTACACTGAAGCTTTCTTT
CSGVEGLTYTEAFF
>NA|TRBV7-2|TRBJ1-3|medium-sized
TGTGCCAGCGAACAGGGTATCGACTCTGGAAACACCATATATTTT
CASEQGIDSGNTIYF
>NA|TRBV18|TRBJ1-1|medium-sized
TGTGCCAGCTCACGGCAAATACTCGGGCCCGGAGGCACTGAAGCTTTCTTT
CASSRQILGPGGTEAFF
>TRBD1|TRBV29-1|TRBJ1-5|few
TGCAGCGTTCAGACAGGGGCGGGCAATCAGCCCCAGCATTTT
CSVQTGAGNQPQHF
>NA|TRBV6-6|TRBJ2-5|NA
TGTGCCAGCAGTTACTCTGGCAGTCCGAGGGGGACCCAGTACTTC
CASSYSGSPRGTQYF
>TRBD2|TRBV11-3|TRBJ2-1|few
TGTGCCAGCAGCCCCGGGACTATCCAGTTCTTC
CASSPGTIQFF
>NA|TRBV7-2|TRBJ2-7|NA
TGTGCCAGCAGCTTAGTTAGTGCATCTCTCTCCGAGCAGTACTTC
CASSLVSASLSEQYF
>NA|TRBV6-5|TRBJ1-5|NA
TGTGCCAGCAGTTACTCGATGGGACAAAATCAGCCCCAGCATTTT
CASSYSMGQNQPQHF
>TRBD2|TRBV30|TRBJ2-3|NA
TGTGCCTGGAGGGGGCGGGGGACAGATACGCAGTATTTT
CAWRGRGTDTQYF
>NA|TRBV5-3|TRBJ1-5|NA
TGTGCCAGCAGCTTGGCCAGGGAGATGGATCAGCCCCAGCATTTT
CASSLAREMDQPQHF
>NA|TRBV6-1|TRBJ1-1|NA
TGTGCCAGCAGCCCCTGGGGGGGGGAGAACATTGAAGCTTTCTTT
CASSPWGGENIEAFF
>NA|TRBV11-2|TRBJ2-1|NA
TGTGCCAGCAGCTCCCCCCCAGGGCATCCGAGCTCCTACAATGAGCAGTTCTTC
CASSSPPGHPSSYNEQFF
>TRBD1|TRBV11-2|TRBJ1-1|few
TGTGCCAGCAGCTTAGGACAGGGTGAAGCTTTCTTT
CASSLGQGEAFF
>NA|TRBV5-1|TRBJ1-1|NA
TGCGCCAGCAGCTTGGTGGCAGGATTAGAAGCTTTCTTT
CASSLVAGLEAFF
>NA|TRBV27|TRBJ2-2|NA
TGTGCCAGCAGACAAAACAGGGGGGGCACCGGGGAGCTGTTTTTT
CASRQNRGGTGELFF
>NA|TRBV7-6|TRBJ2-7|NA
TGTGCCAGCAGCCCAGGGACCCTAGGCTACGAGCAGTACTTC
CASSPGTLGYEQYF